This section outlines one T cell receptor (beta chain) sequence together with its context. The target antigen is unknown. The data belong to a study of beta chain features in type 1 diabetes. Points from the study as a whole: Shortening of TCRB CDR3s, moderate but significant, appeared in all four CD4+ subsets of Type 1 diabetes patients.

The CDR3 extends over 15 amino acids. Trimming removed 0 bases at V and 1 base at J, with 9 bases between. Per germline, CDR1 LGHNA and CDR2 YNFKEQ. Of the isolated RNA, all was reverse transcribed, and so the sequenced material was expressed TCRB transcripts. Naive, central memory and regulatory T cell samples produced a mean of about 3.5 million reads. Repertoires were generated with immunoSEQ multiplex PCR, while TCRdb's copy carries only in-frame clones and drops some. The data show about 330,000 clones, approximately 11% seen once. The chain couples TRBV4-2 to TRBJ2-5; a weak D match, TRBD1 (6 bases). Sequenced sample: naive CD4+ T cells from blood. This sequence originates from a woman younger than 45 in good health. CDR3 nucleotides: TGTGCCAGCAGCCAAGACGGACAGTCCCAAGAGACCCAGTACTTC. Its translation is CASSQDGQSQETQYF.